This T cell receptor (beta chain) was observed in a study of T cells in tumors after PD-1 blockade. As for the study in general: Prior checkpoint blockade, systemic immunosuppressant use, or anti-cancer therapy within 4 weeks excluded patients. A subset received ongoing vismodegib 150 mg daily alongside anti-PD-1 therapy. Study results and limitations: Blood contained about 38% of the tumor's TCR clonotypes.

On this clone itself: No antigen is known for it.

Tumor or blood genomic DNA was sequenced, with inputs of about 616 ng to 6,004 ng. The V gene's germline CDR1 is LGHNA and CDR2 YNFKEQ. The CDR3 runs to 14 residues. Trimming left V 4 bases short and J 6 bases short, with 13 bases between. TCRdb keeps only in-frame clones here, not all; method: immunoSEQ multiplex PCR. This sample has about 33,000 clones, with around 80% found just once. The sequencing here drew on PBMCs, taken before anti-PD-1 treatment. V and J are TRBV4-2 and TRBJ1-5, with D tentatively TRBD1 (6 bases). The source of this sequence is a human donor with basal cell carcinoma. CDR3 bases: TGTGCCAGCAGCCGCGCAGGGGAGGGTCAGCCCCAGCATTTT. This codes for CASSRAGEGQPQHF.